One and the same sample provided the 19 T cell receptor beta chains below, sequenced in a study of T cell responses to AZD1222 COVID-19 vaccine. Here immunoSEQ multiplex PCR was the method, and the copy in TCRdb shows in-frame clones only, minus some. This sample has more than 95,000 clones, with about 90% found just once. The sample consisted of peripheral blood, taken on day 0 of MenACWY control vaccination. The receptors here all came from an adult in good health.

The table lists this clone with a count of one. V usage is TRBV7-2 and J usage is TRBJ2-5; no firm D call. The CDR3 covers 16 residues. Germline V lookup: CDR1 SGHTA, CDR2 FQGNSA. The ends were cut back, 0 bases at V and 3 bases at J, with 14 bases in the middle. The CDR3 nucleotides read TGTGCCAGCAGCTTAGCGCCGAACCCCCCAAAAGAGACCCAGTACTTC. Amino acid sequence: CASSLAPNPPKETQYF.

CDR3 in amino acids: CASSSYGQSYTEAFF. The CDR3 coding sequence is TGTGCCAGCAGTTCCTACGGACAGAGTTACACTGAAGCTTTCTTT. The chain uses TRBV28 and TRBJ1-1, with D tentatively TRBD1 (6 bases). This CDR3 region has 15 residues. V lost 4 bases, J lost 3 bases, and 15 bases lay in between. Germline CDR1 MDHEN, CDR2 SYDVKM.

The chain is built from TRBV5-1 and TRBJ1-1; D is ambiguous. Trimming removed 2 bases at V and 3 bases at J, with 14 bases between. The CDR3 spans 15 residues. CDR1 SGHRS and CDR2 YFSETQ come from the germline V gene. CDR3: CASSFRGSADTEAFF. DNA for the CDR3: TGCGCCAGCAGCTTCCGTGGGAGTGCTGACACTGAAGCTTTCTTT.

The genes are TRBV3-1 (or the pseudogene TRBV3-2) and TRBJ1-1; D unclear. The germline V and J ends were trimmed by 4 bases and 0 bases, with 15 bases remaining between them. From germline, CDR1 is LGHDT and CDR2 YNNKEL (reference sequence). This CDR3 contains 16 residues. The CDR3 DNA is TGTGCCAGCAGCCGCCGAAGCCGAGGCCTGAACACTGAAGCTTTCTTT. Translating it yields CASSRRSRGLNTEAFF.

The chain is built from TRBV4-1 and TRBJ1-6; D is possibly TRBD1 (5 bases). The germline gives CDR1 MGHRA, CDR2 YSYEKL. Trimming left V 3 bases short and J 7 bases short, with 10 bases between. CDR3 size: 14 residues. This CDR3 is CASSQRGKNSPLHF. The CDR3 DNA is TGCGCCAGCAGCCAGAGGGGAAAGAATTCACCCCTCCACTTT.

The V and J genes are TRBV11-2 and TRBJ2-3; unclear D gene. Germline V gene lookup returns CDR1 SGHAT and CDR2 FQNNGV. The CDR3 runs to 14 residues. Trimming took 1 base from V and 5 from J, leaving 10 bases between them. Here the CDR3 DNA reads TGTGCCAGCAGCTTAGGGGTTTCTGAAGATACGCAGTATTTT. Its translation: CASSLGVSEDTQYF.

DNA of the CDR3: TGTGCCAGCAGCTCAAACATAGCGGGGCAGAACACCGGGGAGCTGTTTTTT. Translation: CASSSNIAGQNTGELFF. V usage is TRBV11-2 and J usage is TRBJ2-2, with 8 bases fitting TRBD2. V shed 4 bases, J shed 1 base, and the junction held 8 bases outside the gene matches. Germline V gene lookup returns CDR1 SGHAT and CDR2 FQNNGV. The CDR3 covers 17 residues.

The chain joins TRBV6-5 to TRBJ1-4; D not certain. The CDR3 consists of 15 residues. The ends were cut back, 1 base at V and 0 bases at J, with 6 bases in the middle. Looked up from germline, CDR1 is MNHEY and CDR2 is SVGAGI. The CDR3 nucleotides read TGTGCCAGCAGTTACTTATTTGCAACTAATGAAAAACTGTTTTTT. This codes for CASSYLFATNEKLFF.

This chain joins TRBV7-2 and TRBJ1-4; 8 bases agree with TRBD1. The CDR3 has 14 amino acids. Germline-derived CDR1 and CDR2 are SGHTA and FQGNSA. The trim removed 3 bases at V and 4 bases at J, leaving 1 base unmatched. The CDR3 region has the DNA TGTGCCAGCAGCTTCGACAGGGGTAATGAAAAACTGTTTTTT. As protein: CASSFDRGNEKLFF. Full variable domain (rest looked up from reference TRBV7-2 and TRBJ1-4): GAGVSQSPSNKVTEKGKDVELRCDPISGHTALYWYRQSLGQGLEFLIYFQGNSAPDKSGLPSDRFSAERTGGSVSTLTIQRTQQEDSAVYLCASSFDRGNEKLFFGSGTQLSVL.

This CDR3 reads CASSLGTFRVGNTIYF. DNA for the CDR3: TGCGCCAGCAGCTTGGGAACATTTCGTGTCGGAAACACCATATATTTT. This chain connects TRBV5-1 to TRBJ1-3; D is undetermined. From germline, CDR1 is SGHRS and CDR2 YFSETQ. CDR3 length equals 16 residues. Between the trimmed V and J ends, which lost 0 bases and 4 bases, there was a span of 14 bases.

This chain joins TRBV12-3 or TRBV12-4 and TRBJ2-7; D call uncertain. The V gene lost 2 bases and the J gene lost 5 bases, with 4 bases spanning the gap. This CDR3 spans 11 amino acids. CDR3 protein: CASSLKNEQYF. CDR3 DNA sequence: TGTGCCAGCAGTTTAAAGAACGAGCAGTACTTC.

Comment on this clone: The same CDR3 can be traced to other DNA sequences in this sample. The chain combines TRBV7-2 with TRBJ2-1; 15 bases align to TRBD2. The CDR3 sequence is 17 residues long. Germline CDR1 is SGHTA and CDR2 is FQGNSA. The V and J ends lost 5 bases and 2 bases, in that order; junction bases with no gene match: 4. The CDR3 DNA sequence: TGTGCCAGCAGCCCCCGGACTAGCGGGGGGGCCTACAATGAGCAGTTCTTC. This sequence encodes CASSPRTSGGAYNEQFF.

The chain links TRBV5-1 to TRBJ2-7; no reliable D call. Trimming stripped 4 bases from V and 1 base from J, with 15 bases between. The CDR3 has 15 residues. CDR1 and CDR2 (germline): SGHRS, YFSETQ. The chain's CDR3 is CASSHLPDPSYEQYV. CDR3 DNA sequence: TGCGCCAGCAGCCACTTACCGGACCCTTCCTACGAGCAGTACGTC.

The CDR3 loop is CASSSAGAGNTIYF. The CDR3 region has the DNA TGTGCCAGCAGTTCGGCAGGGGCTGGAAACACCATATATTTT. The rearrangement joins TRBV28 to TRBJ1-3, with D possibly being TRBD1 (6 bases). The V gene lost 4 bases and the J gene lost 2 bases, with 9 bases spanning the gap. Germline CDR1 is MDHEN and CDR2 is SYDVKM. The CDR3 spans 14 residues.

This chain links TRBV12-3 or TRBV12-4 with TRBJ2-3; D is unclear. There are 13 residues in the CDR3. Trimming cost V 6 bases and J 0 bases, with 7 bases left between them. The CDR3 loop reads CASSRASTDTQYF. CDR3 sequence (DNA): TGTGCCAGCAGCCGGGCTAGCACAGATACGCAGTATTTT.

This rearrangement joins TRBV5-1 to TRBJ2-2; 9 bases line up with TRBD1. Trimming at V came to 4 bases and at J to 5 bases, leaving 6 bases not matched to a gene. Germline CDR1 and CDR2: SGHRS and YFSETQ. The CDR3 sequence is 15 residues long. CDR3 nucleotide sequence: TGCGCCAGCAGCACAGGACAGGGGAGAACCGGGGAGCTGTTTTTT. It translates to CASSTGQGRTGELFF.

The CDR3 DNA sequence: TGTGCCATCAGTGATCGAGGAGGCGGTCAGCCCCAGCATTTT. The encoded protein is CAISDRGGGQPQHF. The chain links TRBV10-3 to TRBJ1-5, with D unclear. Per the germline V gene, CDR1 is ENHRY and CDR2 is SYGVKD. Trimming removed 3 bases at V and 6 bases at J, with 12 bases between. The length of the CDR3 is 14 residues.

The V gene is TRBV6-4, the J gene TRBJ2-1, with TRBD2 matching over 12 bases. J lost 7 bases, V lost 6 bases, and 10 bases had no gene match. The CDR3 extends over 16 amino acids. Germline CDR1 reads MRHNA; CDR2 reads SNTAGT. The CDR3 nucleotides are TGTGCCAGCAGCAAAGAACTAGCGGGAGGATTGAATGAGCAGTTCTTC. This translates into CASSKELAGGLNEQFF.

The sample holds one count of this clone. The V and J genes are TRBV2 and TRBJ2-3; D gene ambiguous. V lost 3 bases and J lost 1, with 5 bases in between. CDR3 size: 13 residues. Germline lookup yields CDR1 SNHLY and CDR2 FYNNEI. CDR3 residues: CASSDARTDTQYF. CDR3 DNA: TGTGCCAGCAGTGACGCCCGCACAGATACGCAGTATTTT.